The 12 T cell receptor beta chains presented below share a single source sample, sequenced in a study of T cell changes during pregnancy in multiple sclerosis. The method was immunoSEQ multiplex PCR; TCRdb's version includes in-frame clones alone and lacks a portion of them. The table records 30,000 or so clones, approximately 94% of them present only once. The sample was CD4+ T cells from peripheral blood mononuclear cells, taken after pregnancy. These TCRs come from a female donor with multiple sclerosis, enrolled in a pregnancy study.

The CDR3 spells CASSVNSGQETQYF. DNA of the CDR3: TGTGCCAGCAGCGTAAATAGCGGACAAGAGACCCAGTACTTC. This rearrangement joins TRBV7-8 to TRBJ2-5, with a tentative D call TRBD2 (6 bases). V was clipped by 5 bases and J by 2 bases, with 12 bases between them. The CDR3 extends over 14 amino acids. Germline V lookup: CDR1 SGHVS, CDR2 FQNEAQ.

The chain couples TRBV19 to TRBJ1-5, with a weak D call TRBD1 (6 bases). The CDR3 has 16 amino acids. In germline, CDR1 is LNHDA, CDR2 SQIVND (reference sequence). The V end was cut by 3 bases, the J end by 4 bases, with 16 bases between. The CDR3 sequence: CASSIGAGVRNQPQHF. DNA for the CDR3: TGTGCCAGTAGTATTGGTGCAGGGGTCAGGAATCAGCCCCAGCATTTT.

The CDR3 sequence: CASSLGGPRNTEAFF. The DNA of the CDR3 is TGTGCCAGCAGCTTAGGAGGGCCGAGAAACACTGAAGCTTTCTTT. The rearrangement links TRBV7-9 to TRBJ1-1, with D unresolved. This CDR3 region has 15 residues. V lost 1 base to trimming and J lost 2 bases, with 11 bases between them. Germline V gene data show CDR1 as SEHNR and CDR2 as FQNEAQ (reference sequence).

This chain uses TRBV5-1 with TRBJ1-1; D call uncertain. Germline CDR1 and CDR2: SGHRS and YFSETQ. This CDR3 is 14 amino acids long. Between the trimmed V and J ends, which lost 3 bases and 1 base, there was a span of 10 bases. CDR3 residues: CASSYGRENTEAFF. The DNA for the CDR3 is TGCGCCAGCAGCTACGGACGGGAGAACACTGAAGCTTTCTTT.

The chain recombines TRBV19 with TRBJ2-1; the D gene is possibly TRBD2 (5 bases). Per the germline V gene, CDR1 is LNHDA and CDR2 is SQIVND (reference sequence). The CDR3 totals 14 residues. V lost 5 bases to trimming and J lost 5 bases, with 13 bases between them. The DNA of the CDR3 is TGTGCCAGTAGTTTAGCATTGACTAACAATGAGCAGTTCTTC. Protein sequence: CASSLALTNNEQFF.

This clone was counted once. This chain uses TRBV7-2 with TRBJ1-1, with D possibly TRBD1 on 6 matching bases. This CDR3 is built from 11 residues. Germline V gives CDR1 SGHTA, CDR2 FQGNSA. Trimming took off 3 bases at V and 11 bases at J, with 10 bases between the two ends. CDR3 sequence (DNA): TGTGCCAGCAGCTTGGGGGCCAGGGCTTTCTTT. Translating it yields CASSLGARAFF.

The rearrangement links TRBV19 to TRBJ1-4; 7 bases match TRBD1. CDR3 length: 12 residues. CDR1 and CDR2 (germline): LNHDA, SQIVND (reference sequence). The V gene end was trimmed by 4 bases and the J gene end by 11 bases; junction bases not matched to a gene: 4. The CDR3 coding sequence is TGTGCCAGTAGTAGGGCAGGGGGGAAACTGTTTTTT. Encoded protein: CASSRAGGKLFF.

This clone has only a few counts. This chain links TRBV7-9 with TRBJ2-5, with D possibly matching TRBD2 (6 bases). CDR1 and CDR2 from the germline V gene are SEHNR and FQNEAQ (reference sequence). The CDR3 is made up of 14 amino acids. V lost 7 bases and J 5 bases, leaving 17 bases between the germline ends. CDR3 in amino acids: CASNPSRGWETQYF. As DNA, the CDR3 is TGTGCCAGCAACCCATCTCGGGGGTGGGAGACCCAGTACTTC. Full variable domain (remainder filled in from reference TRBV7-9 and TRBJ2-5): DTGVSQNPRHKITKRGQNVTFRCDPISEHNRLYWYRQTLGQGPEFLTYFQNEAQLEKSRLLSDRFSAERPKGSFSTLEIQRTEQGDSAMYLCASNPSRGWETQYFGPGTRLLVL.

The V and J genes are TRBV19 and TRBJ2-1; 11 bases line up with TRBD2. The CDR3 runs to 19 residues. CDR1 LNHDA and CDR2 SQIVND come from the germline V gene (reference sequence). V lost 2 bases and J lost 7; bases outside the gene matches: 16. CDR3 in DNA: TGTGCCAGTAGTATAAAAAGGGCTAGCGGGAGGCACACGAGGAATGAGCAGTTCTTC. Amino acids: CASSIKRASGRHTRNEQFF.

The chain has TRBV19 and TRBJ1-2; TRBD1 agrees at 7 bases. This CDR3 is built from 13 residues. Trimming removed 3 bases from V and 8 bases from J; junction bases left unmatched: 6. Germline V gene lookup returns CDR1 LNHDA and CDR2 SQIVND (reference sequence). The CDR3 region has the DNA TGTGCCAGTAGTATGACAGGGTCGGGGGGCTACACCTTC. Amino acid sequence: CASSMTGSGGYTF.

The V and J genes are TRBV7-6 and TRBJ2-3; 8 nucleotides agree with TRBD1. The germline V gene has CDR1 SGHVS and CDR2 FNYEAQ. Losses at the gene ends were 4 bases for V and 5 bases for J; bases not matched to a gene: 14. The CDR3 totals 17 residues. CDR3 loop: CASSSRGLPAARDTQYF. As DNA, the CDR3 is TGTGCCAGCAGCTCCAGGGGGCTGCCCGCCGCGCGAGATACGCAGTATTTT.

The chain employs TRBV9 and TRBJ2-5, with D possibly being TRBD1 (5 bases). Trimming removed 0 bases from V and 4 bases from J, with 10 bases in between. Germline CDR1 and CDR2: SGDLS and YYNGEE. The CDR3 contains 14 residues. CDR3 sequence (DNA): TGTGCCAGCAGCGTAGGGGCAGGGCTAGAGACCCAGTACTTC. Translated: CASSVGAGLETQYF.